The 25 T cell receptor beta chains reported below all come from one sample, sequenced in a study of blood T cell repertoires in COVID-19. Clones were sequenced by immunoSEQ multiplex PCR, and TCRdb holds only the in-frame ones, with some missing. This table has under 250,000 clones, roughly 89% appearing once. The sequenced sample consisted of peripheral blood. Receptors originate from a man between 60 and 75 years old who had recovered from COVID-19.

This chain links TRBV5-1 with TRBJ1-4, with 7 bases that match TRBD1. Per germline, CDR1 SGHRS and CDR2 YFSETQ. Losses at the gene ends were 4 bases for V and 8 bases for J; bases not matched to a gene: 8. This CDR3 is 14 amino acids long. The CDR3 spells CASSTGTAGEKLFF. In DNA, the CDR3 is TGCGCCAGCAGCACCGGGACAGCAGGGGAAAAACTGTTTTTT.

The J gene is TRBJ2-2, the V gene TRBV30; 12 bases match TRBD2. CDR1 GTSNPN and CDR2 SVGIG come from the germline V gene (reference sequence). The CDR3 consists of 15 residues. V was clipped by 3 bases and J by 7 bases; unmatched bases: 6. CDR3 loop: CAWSRLAGGIGELFF. The CDR3 DNA is TGTGCCTGGAGCCGGCTAGCGGGAGGGATCGGGGAGCTGTTTTTT. The whole variable domain, filled in from reference TRBV30 and TRBJ2-2, reads SQTIHQWPATLVQPVGSPLSLECTVEGTSNPNLYWYRQAAGRGLQLLFYSVGIGQISSEVPQNLSASRPQDRQFILSSKKLLLSDSGFYLCAWSRLAGGIGELFFGEGSRLTVL.

The chain carries TRBV5-4 and TRBJ1-1; a weak D match, TRBD1 (6 bases). This CDR3 contains 15 residues. The germline V gene encodes CDR1 SGHNT and CDR2 YYREEE (reference sequence). Between the trimmed V and J ends, which lost 7 bases and 4 bases, there was a span of 20 bases. The DNA for the CDR3 is TGTGCCAGCGTACCGTCCGGGACATCTACCACTGAAGCTTTCTTT. It translates to CASVPSGTSTTEAFF.

The chain combines TRBV6-5 with TRBJ1-2; TRBD1 agrees at 10 bases. From germline, CDR1 is MNHEY and CDR2 SVGAGI. After removal of 6 bases from V and 7 bases from J, the junction contained 8 bases not matched to a gene. The CDR3 has 14 amino acids. CDR3 protein: CASSRQGAKFGYTF. The CDR3 DNA follows: TGTGCCAGCAGCCGACAGGGGGCCAAGTTTGGCTACACCTTC.

The chain recombines TRBV4-1 with TRBJ1-4; D possibly corresponds to TRBD1 (5 bases). The length of the CDR3 is 15 residues. V was trimmed by 3 bases and J by 3 bases, leaving 11 bases between them. Germline V gene data show CDR1 as MGHRA and CDR2 as YSYEKL. CDR3 region: CASSQIRQSNEKLFF. Here the CDR3 DNA reads TGCGCCAGCAGCCAGATTAGACAGTCTAATGAAAAACTGTTTTTT.

This clone has a handful of counts. This chain joins TRBV4-1 and TRBJ2-3; 10 bases are a match to TRBD2. The CDR3 length is 16 residues. Unmatched junction bases numbered 5, after V lost 1 base and J lost 4 bases. CDR1 MGHRA and CDR2 YSYEKL come from the germline V gene. CDR3 nucleotides: TGCGCCAGCAGCCAAGCCGCAGCGGGAGGGGCAGATACGCAGTATTTT. Translated, it gives CASSQAAAGGADTQYF.

V usage is TRBV9 and J usage is TRBJ1-3; the D gene is possibly TRBD1 (5 bases). This CDR3 comprises 14 residues. The germline gives CDR1 SGDLS, CDR2 YYNGEE. The V end lost 3 bases, the J end lost 4 bases, and 11 bases lay between the germline ends. CDR3 amino acids: CASSAHGGGNTIYF. The CDR3 nucleotides read TGTGCCAGCAGCGCCCACGGGGGAGGAAACACCATATATTTT.

J is TRBJ1-2 and V is TRBV5-1, with a possible D match to TRBD1 (6 bases). CDR1 and CDR2 from the germline V gene are SGHRS and YFSETQ. This CDR3 has 14 amino acids. The germline V and J ends were trimmed by 0 bases and 3 bases, with 9 bases remaining between them. This chain's CDR3 is CASSLETGHYGYTF. CDR3 nucleotides: TGCGCCAGCAGCTTGGAAACAGGGCACTATGGCTACACCTTC.

The chain joins TRBV5-1 to TRBJ2-5; 10 positions agree with TRBD1. The length of the CDR3 is 14 residues. Trimming removed 3 bases from V and 5 bases from J; junction bases left unmatched: 4. Looked up from germline, CDR1 is SGHRS and CDR2 is YFSETQ. CDR3 nucleotide sequence: TGCGCCAGCAGCTCGGACAGGGGGAGCGAGACCCAGTACTTC. It is translated as CASSSDRGSETQYF.

The chain joins TRBV6-4 to TRBJ2-7; D possibly corresponds to TRBD2 (5 bases). The CDR3 runs to 15 residues. The ends were cut back, 8 bases at V and 3 bases at J, with 20 bases in the middle. The germline V gene encodes CDR1 MRHNA and CDR2 SNTAGT. CDR3: CASRNFGRGFYEQYF. The CDR3 coding sequence is TGTGCCAGCCGTAACTTTGGACGGGGATTCTACGAGCAGTACTTC.

This sequence joins TRBV6-5 and TRBJ2-7, with 15 bases aligning to TRBD2. J was trimmed by 7 bases and V by 4 bases; bases with no gene match: 5. This CDR3 comprises 15 residues. Germline V gene sequence: CDR1 MNHEY, CDR2 SVGAGI. CDR3 bases: TGTGCCAGCAGTTGGGGACTAGCGGGAGGTGGAGAGCAGTACTTC. This translates into CASSWGLAGGGEQYF.

This chain uses TRBV2 with TRBJ2-1; 12 bases align to TRBD2. Losses at the gene ends were 7 bases for V and 0 bases for J; bases not matched to a gene: 4. CDR1 SNHLY and CDR2 FYNNEI come from the germline V gene. This CDR3 is 16 amino acids long. Written as DNA, the CDR3 is TGTGCCAGCACCAAACTAGCGGGAGGCTCCTACAATGAGCAGTTCTTC. Amino acid sequence: CASTKLAGGSYNEQFF.

V gene TRBV5-8 combines with J gene TRBJ2-1, with 11 positions matching TRBD2. The CDR3 covers 15 residues. J was trimmed by 9 bases and V by 3 bases; bases with no gene match: 8. Germline-derived CDR1 and CDR2 are SGHTS and YDEGEE. The CDR3 nucleotides read TGTGCCAGCAGCTACCTAGCGGGGGGCCGGCGTGAGCAGTTCTTC. Translation: CASSYLAGGRREQFF.

The table lists this clone with a count of one. The chain combines TRBV19 with TRBJ2-3; tentatively, D is TRBD2 (6 bases). Germline V gene lookup returns CDR1 LNHDA and CDR2 SQIVND (reference sequence). Trimming cost V 1 base and J 3 bases, with 14 bases left between them. This CDR3 has 16 residues. The CDR3 protein is CASSIAFGGTTDTQYF. In DNA form, the CDR3 reads TGTGCCAGTAGTATAGCCTTCGGGGGAACAACAGATACGCAGTATTTT. Drawing the rest from reference TRBV19 and TRBJ2-3, the complete variable domain is DGGITQSPKYLFRKEGQNVTLSCEQNLNHDAMYWYRQDPGQGLRLIYYSQIVNDFQKGDIAEGYSVSREKKESFPLTVTSAQKNPTAFYLCASSIAFGGTTDTQYFGPGTRLTVL.

The V gene is TRBV5-1, the J gene TRBJ1-1, with D uncertain. V dropped 2 bases and J dropped 3 bases, with 14 bases sitting between them. The germline CDR1 and CDR2 sequences are SGHRS and YFSETQ. CDR3 length equals 15 residues. The CDR3 coding sequence is TGCGCCAGCAGCTTCACAAGTGGCCTCGACACTGAAGCTTTCTTT. This codes for CASSFTSGLDTEAFF.

This clone was seen just once. V gene TRBV12-5 combines with J gene TRBJ2-1, with 9 bases matching TRBD1. V shed 2 bases and J 5 bases; nucleotides not matched to a gene: 4. The CDR3 has 15 amino acids. The germline V gene has CDR1 LGHNT and CDR2 FRNRAP. The CDR3 spells CASGLTGGANNEQFF. The CDR3 nucleotides read TGTGCTAGTGGTTTGACAGGGGGCGCGAACAATGAGCAGTTCTTC.

The chain has TRBV28 and TRBJ1-2, with 9 bases aligning to TRBD1. V shed 4 bases and J 7 bases; nucleotides not matched to a gene: 10. There are 15 residues in the CDR3. Germline loops: CDR1 MDHEN, CDR2 SYDVKM. CDR3 coding DNA: TGTGCCAGCAGTTCTGCCGGGACAGGGAACGTTGGCTACACCTTC. It is translated as CASSSAGTGNVGYTF.

The chain has TRBV28 and TRBJ1-5; D is unclear. From germline, CDR1 is MDHEN and CDR2 SYDVKM. V was clipped by 8 bases and J by 1 base, with 6 bases between them. The CDR3 has 12 amino acids. CDR3 in DNA: TGTGCCAGCGAACAGAGCAATCAGCCCCAGCATTTT. It encodes CASEQSNQPQHF.

The rearrangement joins TRBV7-3 to TRBJ1-1; tentative D call: TRBD1 (5 bases). CDR1 SGHTA and CDR2 FQGTGA come from the germline V gene. The V end lost 6 bases, the J end lost 0 bases, and 14 bases lay between the germline ends. The CDR3 loop spans 15 amino acids. This CDR3 is CASSLRPTVNTEAFF. The CDR3 DNA is TGTGCCAGCAGTCTAAGACCGACAGTGAACACTGAAGCTTTCTTT.

V gene TRBV5-4 combines with J gene TRBJ1-6; 8 positions match TRBD1. The CDR3 sequence is 15 residues long. Germline CDR1 and CDR2: SGHNT and YYREEE (reference sequence). V lost 3 bases to trimming and J lost 5 bases; unmatched junction nucleotides: 4. The CDR3: CASSSTGVNNSPLHF. CDR3 in DNA: TGTGCCAGCAGCTCGACAGGGGTCAATAATTCACCCCTCCACTTT.

V is TRBV7-9 and J is TRBJ2-5; TRBD2 matches at 7 bases. The CDR3 is 16 amino acids. Trimming removed 2 bases from V and 5 bases from J; junction bases left unmatched: 11. Germline assignment: CDR1 SEHNR and CDR2 FQNEAQ (reference sequence). The CDR3: CASSLTSGNLGETQYF. The CDR3 bases are TGTGCCAGCAGCTTAACCAGCGGGAATCTGGGGGAGACCCAGTACTTC.

The CDR3 loop is CASSIGTANTEAFF. CDR3 coding DNA: TGTGCCAGTAGTATCGGGACAGCGAACACTGAAGCTTTCTTT. The gene calls are TRBV19 and TRBJ1-1; 7 bases are shared with TRBD1. The CDR3 is 14 residues long. Trimming removed 3 bases from V and 1 base from J; junction bases left unmatched: 2. Germline V gives CDR1 LNHDA, CDR2 SQIVND (reference sequence).

The chain is built from TRBV3-1 (or the pseudogene TRBV3-2) and TRBJ1-1; 9 bases match TRBD1. CDR1 is LGHDT, CDR2 YNNKEL, per germline (reference sequence). J was trimmed by 0 bases and V by 4 bases; bases with no gene match: 6. There are 16 residues in the CDR3. The DNA of the CDR3 is TGTGCCAGCAGCCCACAGGGGGCCTTGATGAACACTGAAGCTTTCTTT. Amino acid sequence: CASSPQGALMNTEAFF.

The sample holds a few counts of this clone. The chain has TRBV18 and TRBJ2-5; a weak D match, TRBD2 (5 bases). V lost 2 bases, J lost 8 bases, and 21 bases lay in between. CDR1 is KGHSH and CDR2 is LQKENI in the germline V gene. The CDR3 has 16 amino acids. In nucleotides, the CDR3 is TGTGCCAGCTCACCAGGACTGGGGTCCGGTCTAAGTACCCAGTACTTC. It specifies CASSPGLGSGLSTQYF.

The CDR3 sequence: CASSAGRTTDTQYF. CDR3 coding DNA: TGCGCCAGCAGCGCGGGACGGACCACAGATACGCAGTATTTT. The V call is TRBV5-1, the J call TRBJ2-3, with a weak D call TRBD2 (6 bases). Germline lookup yields CDR1 SGHRS and CDR2 YFSETQ. The length of the CDR3 is 14 residues. V dropped 4 bases and J dropped 2 bases, with 11 bases sitting between them.